The sequence of this T cell receptor (beta chain) was determined in a study of T cells after yellow fever vaccination. For TCR, cDNA came from 5'RACE template switching, which added a universal primer site and UMIs. MiXCR, run by TCRdb on the 5' RACE reads, gives a single entry per CDR3 protein. Of some 240,000 distinct CDR3 sequences in the sample, 5.2% were seen once. The CDR3 consists of 13 residues. Germline-derived CDR1 and CDR2 are SGHDT and YYEEEE. V was pared by 2 bases and J by 6 bases, with 9 bases between. The study's findings and limits: FACS-sorted repertoires could contain abundant clonotypes contaminating from the bulk population. A secondary response was less intense yet reached its peak sooner, at day 5 versus 15.

About this clonotype itself: The antigen is not known.

This specimen was CD4+ T cells sorted from PBMCs, taken on the day of the yellow fever booster vaccination. The receptor's source is a man younger than 30 who received the YFV17D yellow fever vaccine. The rearrangement links TRBV5-6 to TRBJ2-4; D ambiguous. CDR3 amino acids: CASSFPDTNIQYF. In DNA form, the CDR3 reads TGTGCCAGCAGCTTCCCTGACACAAACATTCAGTACTTC.